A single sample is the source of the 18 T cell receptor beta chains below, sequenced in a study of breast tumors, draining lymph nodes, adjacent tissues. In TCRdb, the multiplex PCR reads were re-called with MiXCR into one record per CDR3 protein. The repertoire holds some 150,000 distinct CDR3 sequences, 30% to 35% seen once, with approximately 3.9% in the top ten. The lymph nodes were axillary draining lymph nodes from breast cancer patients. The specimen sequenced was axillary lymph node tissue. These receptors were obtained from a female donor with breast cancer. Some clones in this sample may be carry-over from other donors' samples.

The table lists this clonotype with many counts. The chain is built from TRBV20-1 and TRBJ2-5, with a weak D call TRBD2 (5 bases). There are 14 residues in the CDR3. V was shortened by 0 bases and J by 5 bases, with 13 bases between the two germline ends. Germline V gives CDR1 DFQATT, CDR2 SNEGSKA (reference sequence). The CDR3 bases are TGCAGTGCTAGAGACCCAGCGGTTGGGGAGACCCAGTACTTC. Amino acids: CSARDPAVGETQYF.

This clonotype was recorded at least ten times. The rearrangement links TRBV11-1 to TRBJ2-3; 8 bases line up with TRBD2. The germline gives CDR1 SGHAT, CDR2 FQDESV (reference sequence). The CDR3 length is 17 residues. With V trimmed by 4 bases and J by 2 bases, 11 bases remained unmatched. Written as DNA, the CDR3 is TGTGCCAGCAGCTCAACGGGACTAGAGGTTTACACAGATACGCAGTATTTT. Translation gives CASSSTGLEVYTDTQYF.

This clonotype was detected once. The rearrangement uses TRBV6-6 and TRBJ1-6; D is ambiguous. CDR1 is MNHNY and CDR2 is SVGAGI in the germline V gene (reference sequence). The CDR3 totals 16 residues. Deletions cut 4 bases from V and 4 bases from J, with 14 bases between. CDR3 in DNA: TGTGCCAGCAGTTTCACTGCGGGCCCTTATAATTCACCCCTCCACTTT. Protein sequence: CASSFTAGPYNSPLHF.

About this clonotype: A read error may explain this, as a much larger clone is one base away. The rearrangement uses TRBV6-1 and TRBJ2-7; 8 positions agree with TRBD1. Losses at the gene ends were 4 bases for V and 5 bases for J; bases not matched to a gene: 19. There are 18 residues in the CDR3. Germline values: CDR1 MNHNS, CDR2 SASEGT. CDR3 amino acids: CASSGKDRDRGWRNEQYF. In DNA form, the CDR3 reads TGTGCCAGCAGTGGAAAGGACCGAGACAGGGGCTGGCGAAACGAGCAGTACTTC.

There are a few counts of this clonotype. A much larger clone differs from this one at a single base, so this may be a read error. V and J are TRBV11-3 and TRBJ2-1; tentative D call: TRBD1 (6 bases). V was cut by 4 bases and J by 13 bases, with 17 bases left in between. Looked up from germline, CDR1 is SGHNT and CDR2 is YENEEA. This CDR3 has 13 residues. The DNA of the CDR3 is TGTGCCAGCAGCTACATCATGGGGGCCTCACAGTTCTTC. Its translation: CASSYIMGASQFF.

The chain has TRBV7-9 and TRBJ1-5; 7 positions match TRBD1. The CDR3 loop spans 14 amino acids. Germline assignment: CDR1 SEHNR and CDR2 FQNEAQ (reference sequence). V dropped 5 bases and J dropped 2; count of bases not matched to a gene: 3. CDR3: CASSADRGNQPQHF. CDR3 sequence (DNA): TGTGCCAGCAGCGCTGACAGGGGCAATCAGCCCCAGCATTTT.

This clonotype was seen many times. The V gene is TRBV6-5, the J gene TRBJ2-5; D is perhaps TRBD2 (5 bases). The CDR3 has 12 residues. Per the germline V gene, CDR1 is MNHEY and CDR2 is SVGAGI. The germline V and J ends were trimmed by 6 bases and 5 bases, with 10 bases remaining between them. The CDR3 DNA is TGTGCCAGCAGCAGCGGTTGGGAGACCCAGTACTTC. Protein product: CASSSGWETQYF.

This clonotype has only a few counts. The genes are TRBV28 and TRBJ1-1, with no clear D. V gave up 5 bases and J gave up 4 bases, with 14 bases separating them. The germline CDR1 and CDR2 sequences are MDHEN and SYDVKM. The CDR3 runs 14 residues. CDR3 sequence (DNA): TGTGCCAGCAGTCCAGACCGTATTGTCACTGAAGCTTTCTTT. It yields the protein CASSPDRIVTEAFF.

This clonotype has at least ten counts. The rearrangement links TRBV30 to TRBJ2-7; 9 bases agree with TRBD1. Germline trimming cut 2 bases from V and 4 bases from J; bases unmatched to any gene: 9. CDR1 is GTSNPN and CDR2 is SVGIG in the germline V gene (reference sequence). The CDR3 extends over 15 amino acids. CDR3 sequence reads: CAWSHLGTGFYEQYF. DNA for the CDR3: TGTGCCTGGAGTCACTTGGGGACAGGGTTTTACGAGCAGTACTTC. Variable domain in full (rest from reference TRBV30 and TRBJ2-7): SQTIHQWPATLVQPVGSPLSLECTVEGTSNPNLYWYRQAAGRGLQLLFYSVGIGQISSEVPQNLSASRPQDRQFILSSKKLLLSDSGFYLCAWSHLGTGFYEQYFGPGTRLTVT.

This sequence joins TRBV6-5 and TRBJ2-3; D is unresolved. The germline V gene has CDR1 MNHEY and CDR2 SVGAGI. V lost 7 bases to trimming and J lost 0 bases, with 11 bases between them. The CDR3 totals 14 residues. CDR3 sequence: CASTYRRSTDTQYF. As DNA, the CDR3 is TGTGCCAGCACATACCGACGAAGCACAGATACGCAGTATTTT.

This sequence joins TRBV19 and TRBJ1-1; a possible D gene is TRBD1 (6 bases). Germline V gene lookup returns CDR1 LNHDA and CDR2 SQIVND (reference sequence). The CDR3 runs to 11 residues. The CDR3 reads CATGRGTEAFF. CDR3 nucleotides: TGTGCTACAGGGCGTGGCACTGAAGCTTTCTTT.

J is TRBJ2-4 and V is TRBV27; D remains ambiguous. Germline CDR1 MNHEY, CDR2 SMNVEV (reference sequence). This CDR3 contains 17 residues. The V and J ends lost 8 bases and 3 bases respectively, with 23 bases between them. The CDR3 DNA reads TGTGCCAGCTACGGACGGTCTCCTTTTCTGGGCAAAAACATTCAGTACTTC. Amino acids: CASYGRSPFLGKNIQYF.

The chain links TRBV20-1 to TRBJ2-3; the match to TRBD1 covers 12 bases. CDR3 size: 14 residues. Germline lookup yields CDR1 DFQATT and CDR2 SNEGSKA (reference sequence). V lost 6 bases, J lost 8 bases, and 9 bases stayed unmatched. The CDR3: CSAPGQGASATQYF. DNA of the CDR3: TGCAGTGCCCCGGGACAGGGGGCGTCGGCTACGCAGTATTTT.

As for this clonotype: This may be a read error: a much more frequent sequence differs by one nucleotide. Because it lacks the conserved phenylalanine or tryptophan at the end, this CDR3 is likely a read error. The CDR3 loop reads CASKAGRYSNQPQHL. CDR3 DNA sequence: TGTGCCAGCAAAGCGGGCCGGTATAGCAATCAGCCCCAGCATCTT. This chain connects TRBV6-2 or TRBV6-3 to TRBJ1-5; D remains unclear. The CDR3 loop spans 15 amino acids. Per the germline V gene, CDR1 is MNHEY and CDR2 is SVGEGT. The V gene lost 7 bases and the J gene lost 0 bases, with 13 bases spanning the gap.

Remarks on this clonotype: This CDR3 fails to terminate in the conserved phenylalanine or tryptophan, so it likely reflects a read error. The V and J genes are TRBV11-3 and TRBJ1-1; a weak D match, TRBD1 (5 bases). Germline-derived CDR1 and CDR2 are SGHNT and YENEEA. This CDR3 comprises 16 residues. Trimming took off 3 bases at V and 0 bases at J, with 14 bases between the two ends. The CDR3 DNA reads TGTGCCAGCAGCTTCCCAAGGAGGGGAATGAACACTGAAGCTTTCCTT. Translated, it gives CASSFPRRGMNTEAFL.

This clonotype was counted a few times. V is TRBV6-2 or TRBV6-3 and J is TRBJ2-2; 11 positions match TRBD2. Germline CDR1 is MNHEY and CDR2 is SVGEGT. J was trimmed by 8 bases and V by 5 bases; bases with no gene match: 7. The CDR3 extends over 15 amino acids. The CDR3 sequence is CASSAGTSGRGELFF. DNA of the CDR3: TGTGCCAGCAGTGCCGGGACTAGCGGTAGGGGGGAGCTGTTTTTT.

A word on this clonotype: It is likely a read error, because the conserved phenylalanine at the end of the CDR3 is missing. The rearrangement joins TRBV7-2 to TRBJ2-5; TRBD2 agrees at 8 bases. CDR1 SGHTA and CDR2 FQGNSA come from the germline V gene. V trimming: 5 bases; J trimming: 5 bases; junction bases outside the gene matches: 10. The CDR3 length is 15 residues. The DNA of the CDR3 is TGTGCCAGCAGCCTTAATAAGCGGGAGCGGGAGACCCAGTACCTC. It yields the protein CASSLNKRERETQYL.

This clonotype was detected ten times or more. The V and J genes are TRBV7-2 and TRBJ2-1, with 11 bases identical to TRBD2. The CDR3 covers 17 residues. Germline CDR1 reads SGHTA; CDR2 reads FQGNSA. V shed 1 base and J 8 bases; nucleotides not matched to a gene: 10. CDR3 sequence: CASSLVVVAGGRDEQFF. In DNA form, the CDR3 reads TGTGCCAGCAGCTTAGTCGTGGTAGCGGGGGGGCGGGATGAGCAGTTCTTC.